These 18 T cell receptor beta chains originate from one sample sequenced in a study of Ad26.COV2.S vaccination and SARS-CoV-2 variants. This table comes from immunoSEQ multiplex PCR, and its TCRdb copy is limited to in-frame clones, with some not included. This table has 400,000 to 450,000 clones, roughly 90% appearing once. Treatment: 15 to 20 received Ad26.COV2.S at low or high dose, single or two shots; about 5 received placebo; per-sample allocation not given. Specimens were obtained on day 63 following the first vaccine or placebo injection. Specimen: peripheral blood, collected in a trial of Ad26.COV2.S vaccine versus placebo. These receptor sequences come from a person between 18 and 60 years old who received the Ad26.COV2.S COVID-19 vaccine or a placebo.

CDR3 region: CASDVAGGEQFF. CDR3 sequence (DNA): TGTGCCAGCGATGTAGCGGGGGGTGAGCAGTTCTTC. V is TRBV28 and J is TRBJ2-1; 10 positions agree with TRBD2. CDR3 length: 12 amino acids. CDR1 and CDR2 (germline): MDHEN, SYDVKM. Trimming took 8 bases from V and 9 from J; bases not matched to a gene: 4.

The chain couples TRBV6-2 or TRBV6-3 to TRBJ1-1, with unresolved D. Trimming removed 2 bases from V and 0 bases from J, with 10 bases in between. The germline gives CDR1 MNHEY, CDR2 SVGEGT. This CDR3 has 15 residues. The CDR3 DNA follows: TGTGCCAGCAGTTACGCCGGAACACTGAACACTGAAGCTTTCTTT. Translation: CASSYAGTLNTEAFF.

This sequence joins TRBV6-5 and TRBJ2-2, with D uncertain. The CDR3 extends over 14 amino acids. Per germline, CDR1 MNHEY and CDR2 SVGAGI. V was trimmed by 5 bases and J by 4 bases, leaving 11 bases between them. The CDR3 protein is CASSPGSLTGELFF. CDR3 DNA: TGTGCCAGCAGTCCCGGGTCTCTCACCGGGGAGCTGTTTTTT.

This rearrangement joins TRBV4-3 to TRBJ2-5; 8 bases line up with TRBD1. The CDR3 extends over 16 amino acids. Looked up from germline, CDR1 is LGHNA and CDR2 is YSLEER. V lost 0 bases to trimming and J lost 5 bases; unmatched junction nucleotides: 8. CDR3 sequence: CASSQDRAGGEETQYF. The CDR3 region has the DNA TGCGCCAGCAGCCAAGATCGTGCAGGGGGCGAGGAGACCCAGTACTTC.

V is TRBV4-1 and J is TRBJ1-1; no clear D. This CDR3 contains 15 residues. Trimming removed 8 bases at V and 0 bases at J, with 16 bases between. The germline CDR1 and CDR2 sequences are MGHRA and YSYEKL. CDR3 protein: CASLPFDGMNTEAFF. The DNA of the CDR3 is TGCGCCAGCCTTCCCTTCGATGGGATGAACACTGAAGCTTTCTTT.

The J gene is TRBJ1-5, the V gene TRBV30; 9 nucleotides agree with TRBD1. The trim removed 3 bases at V and 3 bases at J, leaving 3 bases unmatched. Looked up from germline, CDR1 is GTSNPN and CDR2 is SVGIG (reference sequence). The CDR3 totals 14 residues. DNA for the CDR3: TGTGCCTGGAGGACAGGGGGAACCAATCAGCCCCAGCATTTT. Amino acids: CAWRTGGTNQPQHF.

The gene calls are TRBV7-2 and TRBJ2-1; no firm D call. Trimming stripped 2 bases from V and 4 bases from J, with 9 bases between. This CDR3 contains 14 residues. CDR1 SGHTA and CDR2 FQGNSA come from the germline V gene. This CDR3 reads CASSLRPTYNEQFF. DNA for the CDR3: TGTGCCAGCAGCTTAAGGCCGACTTACAATGAGCAGTTCTTC.

This rearrangement joins TRBV7-9 to TRBJ1-2, with D perhaps matching TRBD1 (5 bases). The germline gives CDR1 SEHNR, CDR2 FQNEAQ (reference sequence). Trimming stripped 1 base from V and 6 bases from J, with 15 bases between. This CDR3 has 15 residues. CDR3 residues: CASSLVLEGTHGYTF. In DNA form, the CDR3 reads TGTGCCAGCAGCTTAGTCCTCGAGGGGACGCATGGCTACACCTTC.

This clone was counted between two and nine times. J is TRBJ2-6 and V is TRBV6-5; D call uncertain. V lost 3 bases and J 3 bases, leaving 12 bases between the germline ends. Per germline, CDR1 MNHEY and CDR2 SVGAGI. The CDR3 spans 16 residues. CDR3 sequence reads: CASSYSVEYGANVLTF. The CDR3 bases are TGTGCCAGCAGTTATTCTGTCGAGTATGGGGCCAACGTCCTGACTTTC.

This chain uses TRBV5-6 with TRBJ1-2; D gene ambiguous. V lost 4 bases to trimming and J lost 14 bases, with 18 bases between them. The CDR3 is 12 residues long. Germline loops: CDR1 SGHDT, CDR2 YYEEEE. CDR3 loop: CASSPRLALFTF. The CDR3 region has the DNA TGTGCCAGCAGCCCGCGGTTGGCCCTCTTTACCTTC.

This sequence joins TRBV3-1 (or the pseudogene TRBV3-2) and TRBJ2-7, with D unclear. The CDR3 covers 13 residues. The V gene's germline CDR1 is LGHDT and CDR2 YNNKEL (reference sequence). Trimming shortened V by 4 bases and J by 3 bases, and 10 bases separated the two germline ends. The CDR3 sequence: CASSLQRGYEQYF. As DNA, the CDR3 is TGTGCCAGCAGCCTACAGCGAGGCTACGAGCAGTACTTC.

The chain couples TRBV16 to TRBJ2-7; 7 bases fit TRBD2. Germline CDR1 reads KGHSY; CDR2 reads FQNENV. The CDR3 totals 14 residues. V trimming: 1 base; J trimming: 2 bases; junction bases outside the gene matches: 2. CDR3: CASSQWGGTYEQYF. Written as DNA, the CDR3 is TGTGCCAGCAGCCAATGGGGGGGTACCTACGAGCAGTACTTC.

This clone was seen just once. Here the CDR3 DNA reads TGTGCCAGCAGCCCAGCGGAGCCAGGGGCCTACGAGCAGTACTTC. It encodes CASSPAEPGAYEQYF. The gene calls are TRBV3-1 (or the pseudogene TRBV3-2) and TRBJ2-7, with D perhaps matching TRBD1 (6 bases). In germline, CDR1 is LGHDT, CDR2 YNNKEL (reference sequence). Between the trimmed V and J ends, which lost 4 bases and 2 bases, there was a span of 15 bases. The CDR3 loop spans 15 amino acids.

This clone has just one count. This rearrangement joins TRBV27 to TRBJ1-1, with D possibly matching TRBD1 (6 bases). Trimming cost V 6 bases and J 1 base, with 21 bases left between them. This CDR3 is built from 17 residues. Germline V lookup: CDR1 MNHEY, CDR2 SMNVEV (reference sequence). CDR3 region: CASRQTVRGPKNTEAFF. CDR3 nucleotide sequence: TGTGCCAGCAGACAGACTGTCAGGGGCCCAAAGAACACTGAAGCTTTCTTT.

The chain is built from TRBV29-1 and TRBJ1-1; D unclear. Trimming took off 5 bases at V and 0 bases at J, with 10 bases between the two ends. This CDR3 contains 13 residues. CDR1 is SQVTM and CDR2 is ANQGSEA in the germline V gene. The CDR3, as DNA: TGCAGCGTTATCGAAGGTTTGAACACTGAAGCTTTCTTT. It yields the protein CSVIEGLNTEAFF. The full variable domain, completed using reference TRBV29-1 and TRBJ1-1, is SAVISQKPSRDICQRGTSLTIQCQVDSQVTMMFWYRQQPGQSLTLIATANQGSEATYESGFVIDKFPISRPNLTFSTLTVSNMSPEDSSIYLCSVIEGLNTEAFFGQGTRLTVV.

The J gene is TRBJ2-3, the V gene TRBV11-2; no definite D call. Trimming stripped 2 bases from V and 4 bases from J, with 7 bases between. The CDR3 sequence is 13 residues long. The germline gives CDR1 SGHAT, CDR2 FQNNGV. The CDR3, as DNA: TGTGCCAGCAGCTTAAACGGCCCAGATACGCAGTATTTT. This codes for CASSLNGPDTQYF.

V is TRBV9 and J is TRBJ2-1, with unresolved D. The CDR3 is 13 amino acids. Per germline, CDR1 SGDLS and CDR2 YYNGEE. Trimming took 1 base from V and 6 from J, leaving 8 bases between them. This CDR3 is CASSVSQRNEQFF. The DNA for the CDR3 is TGTGCCAGCAGCGTATCCCAACGCAATGAGCAGTTCTTC.

The chain carries TRBV7-9 and TRBJ2-7; no clear D gene. The germline CDR1 and CDR2 sequences are SEHNR and FQNEAQ (reference sequence). The CDR3 runs to 11 residues. V was trimmed by 3 bases and J by 7 bases, leaving 7 bases between them. CDR3 nucleotides: TGTGCCAGCAGCTTCCTGGCGGAGCAGTACTTC. Translation: CASSFLAEQYF.